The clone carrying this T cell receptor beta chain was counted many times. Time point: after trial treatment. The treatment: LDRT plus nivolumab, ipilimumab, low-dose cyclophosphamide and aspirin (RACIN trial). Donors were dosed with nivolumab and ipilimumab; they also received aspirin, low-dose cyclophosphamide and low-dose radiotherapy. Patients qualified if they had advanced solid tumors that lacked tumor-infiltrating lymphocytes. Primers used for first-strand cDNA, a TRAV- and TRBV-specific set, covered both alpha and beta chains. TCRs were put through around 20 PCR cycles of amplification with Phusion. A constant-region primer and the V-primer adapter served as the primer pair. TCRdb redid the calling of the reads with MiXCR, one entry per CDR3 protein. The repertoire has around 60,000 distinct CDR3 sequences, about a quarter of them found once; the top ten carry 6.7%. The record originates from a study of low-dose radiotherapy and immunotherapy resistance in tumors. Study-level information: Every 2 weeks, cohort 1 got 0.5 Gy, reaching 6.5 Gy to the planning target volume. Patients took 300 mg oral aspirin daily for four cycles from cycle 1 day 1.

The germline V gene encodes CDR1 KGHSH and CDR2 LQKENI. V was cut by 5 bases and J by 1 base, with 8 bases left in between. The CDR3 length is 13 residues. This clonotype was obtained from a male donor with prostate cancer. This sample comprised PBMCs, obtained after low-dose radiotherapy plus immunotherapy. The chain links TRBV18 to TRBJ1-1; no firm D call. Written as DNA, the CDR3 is TGTGCCAGCTCAGAGACGAAGAACACTGAAGCTTTCTTT. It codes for CASSETKNTEAFF.